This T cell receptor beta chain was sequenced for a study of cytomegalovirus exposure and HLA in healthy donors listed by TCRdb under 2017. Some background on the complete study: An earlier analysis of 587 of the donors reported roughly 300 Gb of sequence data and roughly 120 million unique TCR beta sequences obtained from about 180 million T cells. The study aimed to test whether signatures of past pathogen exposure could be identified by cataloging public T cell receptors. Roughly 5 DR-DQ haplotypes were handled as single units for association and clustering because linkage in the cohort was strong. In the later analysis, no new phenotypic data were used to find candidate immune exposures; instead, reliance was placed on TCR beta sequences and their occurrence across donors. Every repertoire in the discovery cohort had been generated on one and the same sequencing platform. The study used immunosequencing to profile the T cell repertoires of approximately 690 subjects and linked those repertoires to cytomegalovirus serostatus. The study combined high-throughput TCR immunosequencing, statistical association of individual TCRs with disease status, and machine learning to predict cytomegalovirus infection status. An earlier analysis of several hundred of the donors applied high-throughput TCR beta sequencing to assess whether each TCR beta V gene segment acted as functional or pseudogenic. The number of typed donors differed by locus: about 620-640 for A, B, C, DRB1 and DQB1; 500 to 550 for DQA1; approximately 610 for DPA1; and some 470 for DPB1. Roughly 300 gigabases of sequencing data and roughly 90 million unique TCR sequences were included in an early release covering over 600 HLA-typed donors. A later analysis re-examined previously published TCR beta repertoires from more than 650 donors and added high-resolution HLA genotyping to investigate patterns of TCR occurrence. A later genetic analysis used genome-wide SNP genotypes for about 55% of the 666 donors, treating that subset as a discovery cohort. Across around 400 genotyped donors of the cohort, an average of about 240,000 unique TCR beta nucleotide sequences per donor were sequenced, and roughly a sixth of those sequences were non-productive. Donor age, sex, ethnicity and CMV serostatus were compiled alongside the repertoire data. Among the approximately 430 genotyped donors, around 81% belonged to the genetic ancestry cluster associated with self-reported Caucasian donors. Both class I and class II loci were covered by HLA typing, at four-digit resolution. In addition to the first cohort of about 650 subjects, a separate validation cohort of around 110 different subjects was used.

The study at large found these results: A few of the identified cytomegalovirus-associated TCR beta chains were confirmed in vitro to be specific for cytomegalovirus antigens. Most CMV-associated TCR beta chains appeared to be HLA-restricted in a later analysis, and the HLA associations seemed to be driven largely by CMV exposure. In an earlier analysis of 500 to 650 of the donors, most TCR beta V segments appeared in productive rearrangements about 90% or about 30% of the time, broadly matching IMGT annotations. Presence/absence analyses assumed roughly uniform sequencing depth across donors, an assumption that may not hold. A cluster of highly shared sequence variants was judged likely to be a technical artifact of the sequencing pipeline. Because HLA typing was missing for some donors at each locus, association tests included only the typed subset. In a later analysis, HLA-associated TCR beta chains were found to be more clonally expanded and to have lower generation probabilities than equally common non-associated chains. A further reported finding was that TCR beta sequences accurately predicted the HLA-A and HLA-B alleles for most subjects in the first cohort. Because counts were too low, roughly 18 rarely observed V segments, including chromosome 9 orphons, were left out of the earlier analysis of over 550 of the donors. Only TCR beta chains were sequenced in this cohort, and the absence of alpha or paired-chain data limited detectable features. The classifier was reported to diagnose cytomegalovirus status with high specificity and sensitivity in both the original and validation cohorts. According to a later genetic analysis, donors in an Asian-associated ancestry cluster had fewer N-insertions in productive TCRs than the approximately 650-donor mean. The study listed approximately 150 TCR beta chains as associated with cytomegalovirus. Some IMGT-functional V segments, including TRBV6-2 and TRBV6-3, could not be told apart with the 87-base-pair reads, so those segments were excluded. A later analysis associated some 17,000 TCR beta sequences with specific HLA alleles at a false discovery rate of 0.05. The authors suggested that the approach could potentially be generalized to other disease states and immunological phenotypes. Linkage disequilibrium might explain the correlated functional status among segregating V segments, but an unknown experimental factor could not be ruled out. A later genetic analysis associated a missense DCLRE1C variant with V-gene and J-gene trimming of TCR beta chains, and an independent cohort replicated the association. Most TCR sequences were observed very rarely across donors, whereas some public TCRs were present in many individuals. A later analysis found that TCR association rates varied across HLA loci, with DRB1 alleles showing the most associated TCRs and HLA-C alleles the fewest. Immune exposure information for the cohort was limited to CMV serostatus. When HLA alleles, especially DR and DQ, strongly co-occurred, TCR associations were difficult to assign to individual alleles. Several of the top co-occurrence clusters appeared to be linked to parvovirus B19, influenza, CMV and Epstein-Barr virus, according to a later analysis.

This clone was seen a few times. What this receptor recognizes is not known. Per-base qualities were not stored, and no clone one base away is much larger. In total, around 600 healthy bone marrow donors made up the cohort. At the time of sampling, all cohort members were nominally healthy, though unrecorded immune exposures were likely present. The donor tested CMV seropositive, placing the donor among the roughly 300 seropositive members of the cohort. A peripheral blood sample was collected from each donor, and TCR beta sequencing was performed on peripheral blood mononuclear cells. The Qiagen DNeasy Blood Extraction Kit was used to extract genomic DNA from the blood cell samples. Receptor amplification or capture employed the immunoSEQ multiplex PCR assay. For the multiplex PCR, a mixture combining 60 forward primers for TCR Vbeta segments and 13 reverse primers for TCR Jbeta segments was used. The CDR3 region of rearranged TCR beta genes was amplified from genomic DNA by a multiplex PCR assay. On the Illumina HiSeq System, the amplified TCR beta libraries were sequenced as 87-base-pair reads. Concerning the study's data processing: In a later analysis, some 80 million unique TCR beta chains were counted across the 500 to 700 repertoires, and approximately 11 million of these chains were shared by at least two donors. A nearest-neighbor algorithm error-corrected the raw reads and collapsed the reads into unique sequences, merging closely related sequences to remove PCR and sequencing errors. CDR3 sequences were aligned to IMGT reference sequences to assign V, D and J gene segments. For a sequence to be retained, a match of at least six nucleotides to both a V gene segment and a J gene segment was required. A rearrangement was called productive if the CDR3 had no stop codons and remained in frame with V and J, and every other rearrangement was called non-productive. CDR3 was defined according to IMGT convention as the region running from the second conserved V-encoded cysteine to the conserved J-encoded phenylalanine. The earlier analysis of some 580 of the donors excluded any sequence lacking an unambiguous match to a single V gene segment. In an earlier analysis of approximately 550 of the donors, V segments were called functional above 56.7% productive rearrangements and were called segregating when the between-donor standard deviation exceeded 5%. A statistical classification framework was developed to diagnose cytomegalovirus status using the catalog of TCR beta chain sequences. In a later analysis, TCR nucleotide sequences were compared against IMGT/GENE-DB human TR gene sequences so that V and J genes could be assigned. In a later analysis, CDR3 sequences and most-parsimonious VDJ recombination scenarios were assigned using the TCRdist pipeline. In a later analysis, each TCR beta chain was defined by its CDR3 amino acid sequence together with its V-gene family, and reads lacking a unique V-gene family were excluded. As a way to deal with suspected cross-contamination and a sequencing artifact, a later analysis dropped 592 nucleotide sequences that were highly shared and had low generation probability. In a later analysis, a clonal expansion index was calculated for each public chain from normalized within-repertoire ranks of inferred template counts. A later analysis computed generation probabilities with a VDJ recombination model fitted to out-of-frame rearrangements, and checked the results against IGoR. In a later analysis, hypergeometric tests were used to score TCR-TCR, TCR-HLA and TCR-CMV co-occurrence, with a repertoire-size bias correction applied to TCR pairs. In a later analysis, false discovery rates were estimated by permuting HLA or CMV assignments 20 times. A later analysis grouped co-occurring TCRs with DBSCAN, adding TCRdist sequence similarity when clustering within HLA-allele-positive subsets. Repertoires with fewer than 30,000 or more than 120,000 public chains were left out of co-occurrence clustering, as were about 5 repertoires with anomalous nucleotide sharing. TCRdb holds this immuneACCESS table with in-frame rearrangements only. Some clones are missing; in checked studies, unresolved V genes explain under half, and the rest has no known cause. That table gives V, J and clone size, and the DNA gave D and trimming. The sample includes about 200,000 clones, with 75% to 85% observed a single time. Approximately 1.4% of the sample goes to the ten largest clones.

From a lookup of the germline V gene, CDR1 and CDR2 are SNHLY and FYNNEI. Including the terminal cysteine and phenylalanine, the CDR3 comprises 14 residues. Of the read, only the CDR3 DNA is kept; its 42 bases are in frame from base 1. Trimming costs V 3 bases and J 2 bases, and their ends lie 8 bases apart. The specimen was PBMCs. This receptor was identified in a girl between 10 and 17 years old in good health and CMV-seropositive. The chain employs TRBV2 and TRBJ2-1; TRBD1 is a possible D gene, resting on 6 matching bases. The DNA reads TGTGCCAGCAGTGATTCAGGGGCCTACAATGAGCAGTTCTTC. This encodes CASSDSGAYNEQFF.